The clone carrying this T cell receptor beta chain has only a few counts. TCRdb re-derived calls from the RT-PCR reads in MiXCR, one entry per CDR3 protein. The top ten hold approximately 30% of the sample, which has some 200,000 distinct CDR3 sequences, approximately 41% seen once. The CDR3 is 16 residues long. V was trimmed by 0 bases and J by 9 bases, leaving 20 bases between them. Germline V gene data show CDR1 as LGHNA and CDR2 as YSLEER. The data stem from a study of patients and donors after allogeneic stem cell transplantation. This clonotype originated in a human donor who was either an allogeneic HSCT recipient or a stem cell or donor lymphocyte infusion donor (not recorded which). It is not recorded whose cells these are; they may come from a transplant donor. Sequenced: blood, either unsorted or a sorted T cell fraction (not recorded which). This chain links TRBV4-3 with TRBJ1-1, with D tentatively TRBD1 (6 bases). The DNA for the CDR3 is TGCGCCAGCAGCCAAGATTTCGGAGAGGGGACATCGAAAGCTTTCTTT. Protein: CASSQDFGEGTSKAFF.